The clone carrying this TCR beta chain was detected once. No antigen is known for it. The data were obtained in a study of shared clonotypes between healthy human individuals. Study findings and constraints: The low donor count limited represented genetic and exposure-history diversity. Rarefaction demonstrated incomplete sorted-subset sequencing despite large depth.

Naive CD8 cells lacked CD45RO, underwent positive selection for CCR7 and left out terminally differentiated effector memory CD45RA+ cells. The data were produced by immunoSEQ multiplex PCR, yet TCRdb's version contains in-frame clones alone and is incomplete. The sample yields about 2 million clones, roughly 94% seen once. V lost 4 bases to trimming and J lost 5 bases, with 19 bases between them. CDR3 length: 15 amino acids. Per the germline V gene, CDR1 is SGHRS and CDR2 is YFSETQ. The sample was naive CD8+ T cells sorted from blood. The clonotype comes from a man aged 18 to 30 in good health. The chain couples TRBV5-1 to TRBJ2-7; D could derive from TRBD1 or TRBD2 (5 bases each). This CDR3 reads CASSHGAGRGNEQYF. In DNA, the CDR3 is TGCGCCAGCAGCCACGGGGCAGGGAGAGGGAACGAGCAGTACTTC.